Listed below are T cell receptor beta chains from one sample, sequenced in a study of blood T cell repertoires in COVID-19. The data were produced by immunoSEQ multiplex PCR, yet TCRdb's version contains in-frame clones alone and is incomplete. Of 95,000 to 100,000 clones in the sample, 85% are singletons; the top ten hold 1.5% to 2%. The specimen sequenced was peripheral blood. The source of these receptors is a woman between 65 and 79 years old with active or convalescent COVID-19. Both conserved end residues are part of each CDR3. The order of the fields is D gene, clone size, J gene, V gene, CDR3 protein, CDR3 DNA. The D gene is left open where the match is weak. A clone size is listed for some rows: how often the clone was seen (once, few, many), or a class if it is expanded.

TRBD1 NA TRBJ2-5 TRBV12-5 CASGLGDSGQETQYF TGTGCTAGTGGTTTGGGGGACAGCGGACAAGAGACCCAGTACTTC
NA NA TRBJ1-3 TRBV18 CASSPVQITGNTIYF TGTGCCAGCTCACCGGTACAGATAACTGGAAACACCATATATTTT
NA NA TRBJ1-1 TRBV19 CASSIVSEAFF TGTGCCAGTAGTATAGTCTCTGAAGCTTTCTTT
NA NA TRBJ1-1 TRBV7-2 CASSPSRVSAFF TGTGCCAGCAGCCCATCCAGGGTATCAGCTTTCTTT
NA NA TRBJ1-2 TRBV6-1 CASSEPSYGYTF TGTGCCAGCAGTGAACCTTCCTATGGCTACACCTTC
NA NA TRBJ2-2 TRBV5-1 CASRTGGANTGELFF TGCGCCAGCAGGACCGGAGGGGCGAATACCGGGGAGCTGTTTTTT
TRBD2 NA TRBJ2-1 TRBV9 CASSPRLAESSYNEQFF TGTGCCAGCAGCCCGCGACTAGCGGAGAGCTCCTACAATGAGCAGTTCTTC
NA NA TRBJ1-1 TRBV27 CASRGGGQNTEAFF TGTGCCAGCAGGGGGGGAGGCCAGAACACTGAAGCTTTCTTT
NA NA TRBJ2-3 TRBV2 CASSESGYTQYF TGTGCCAGCAGTGAAAGCGGGTATACGCAGTATTTT
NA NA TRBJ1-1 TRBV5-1 CASSLKGFWDTEAFF TGCGCCAGCAGCTTGAAGGGGTTCTGGGACACTGAAGCTTTCTTT
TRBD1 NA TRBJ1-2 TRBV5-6 CASSPVFEGARYGYTF TGTGCCAGCAGCCCTGTATTTGAGGGGGCGAGGTATGGCTACACCTTC
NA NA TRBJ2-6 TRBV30 CAWSVRSGGANVLTF TGTGCCTGGAGTGTACGGTCCGGGGGGGCCAACGTCCTGACTTTC
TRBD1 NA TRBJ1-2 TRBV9 CASSPTGANYGYTF TGTGCCAGCAGCCCGACAGGGGCCAACTATGGCTACACCTTC
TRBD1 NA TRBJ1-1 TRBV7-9 CASSLSGQVGTEAFF TGTGCCAGCAGCCTAAGCGGACAGGTCGGGACTGAAGCTTTCTTT
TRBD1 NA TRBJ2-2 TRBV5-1 CASSFGQANTGELFF TGCGCCAGCAGCTTCGGACAGGCGAACACCGGGGAGCTGTTTTTT
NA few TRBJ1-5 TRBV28 CASSFGGRGGPQHF TGTGCCAGCAGTTTCGGAGGCAGGGGCGGGCCCCAGCATTTT
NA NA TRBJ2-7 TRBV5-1 CASSLQGSYEQYF TGCGCCAGCAGCTTGCAGGGGTCCTACGAGCAGTACTTC